The 32 T cell receptor beta chains in this list originate from one sample, sequenced in a study of shared T cell receptors in the human thymus (dated by TCRdb to the early 2020s). Library creation used the immunoSEQ multiplex PCR assay. The table was pulled from immuneACCESS by TCRdb, which kept in-frame rearrangements only. Such tables lose some clones; where checked, under half of the loss comes from unresolved V genes, and the rest has no known cause. This sample comprises approximately 660,000 clones, 88% of them detected only once. The ten largest clones capture 0.01% of the sample. These records were also assigned to another study, of human thymus T cells.

Material for sequencing was thymocytes. All receptors come from a boy in the first two years of life with a congenital heart defect. Donor details come from another sample of the same person, matched by shared clones.

This chain joins TRBV21-1 and TRBJ2-7; the table's D call TRBD1 went unverified against the DNA. TRBV21-1 is noted as a pseudogene. The CDR3 spans 14 residues. The chain's CDR3 is CASKPDRASYEQYF. The DNA for the CDR3 is TGTGCCAGCAAACCGGACAGGGCGTCCTACGAGCAGTACTTC.

This chain connects TRBV28 to TRBJ1-2; D not certain. Germline loops: CDR1 MDHEN, CDR2 SYDVKM. The V end was cut by 2 bases, the J end by 8 bases, with 15 bases between. The CDR3 is 14 residues long. The CDR3 nucleotides are TGTGCCAGCAGTTTACCGGGGAGACATCGGGGCTACACCTTC. This sequence encodes CASSLPGRHRGYTF.

The rearrangement joins TRBV4-3 to TRBJ2-2, with no clear D. This CDR3 is built from 18 residues. V was pared by 0 bases and J by 4 bases, with 18 bases between. Germline CDR1 and CDR2: LGHNA and YSLEER. CDR3 sequence (DNA): TGCGCCAGCAGCCAAGATGCGGCGGTCGGAAGCCCCACCGGGGAGCTGTTTTTT. This encodes CASSQDAAVGSPTGELFF.

V usage is TRBV4-3 and J usage is TRBJ2-1; D is possibly TRBD1 (5 bases). V lost 0 bases to trimming and J lost 4 bases, with 22 bases between them. Germline V gives CDR1 LGHNA, CDR2 YSLEER. This CDR3 contains 19 residues. This chain's CDR3 is CASSQDRSRAENPYNEQFF. CDR3 sequence (DNA): TGCGCCAGCAGCCAAGATCGTAGCAGGGCGGAGAACCCTTACAATGAGCAGTTCTTC.

The J gene is TRBJ2-2, the V gene TRBV18; 12 bases agree with TRBD2. The germline gives CDR1 KGHSH, CDR2 LQKENI. Trimming took 2 bases from V and 7 from J; bases not matched to a gene: 11. The CDR3 extends over 18 amino acids. In DNA, the CDR3 is TGTGCCAGCTCACCAAGACTAGCGGGAGAGGTGTCCGGCGGGGAGCTGTTTTTT. Its protein product is CASSPRLAGEVSGGELFF.

V and J are TRBV6-1 and TRBJ2-2; TRBD2 matches 8 bases. The germline V gene has CDR1 MNHNS and CDR2 SASEGT. The CDR3 length is 15 residues. V lost 8 bases and J lost 4; bases outside the gene matches: 9. The CDR3 DNA reads as TGTGCCAGCTTTTTACAGCGGGGGTCCACCGGGGAGCTGTTTTTT. It is translated as CASFLQRGSTGELFF.

This chain links TRBV28 with TRBJ2-3; no firm D call. The germline V and J ends were trimmed by 8 bases and 0 bases, with 9 bases remaining between them. Germline CDR1 reads MDHEN; CDR2 reads SYDVKM. The CDR3 has 13 amino acids. The CDR3 here is CASVHSSTDTQYF. In nucleotides, the CDR3 is TGTGCCAGCGTCCACTCTAGCACAGATACGCAGTATTTT.

This clone was seen a single time. The rearrangement links TRBV4-3 to TRBJ1-1; 9 bases map to TRBD1. Trimming cost V 3 bases and J 3 bases; bases outside gene matches: 14. In germline, CDR1 is LGHNA, CDR2 YSLEER. This CDR3 contains 18 residues. In nucleotides, the CDR3 is TGCGCCAGCAGCCAGGCGTATGGGACAGGGTTAGGAGACACTGAAGCTTTCTTT. Amino acids: CASSQAYGTGLGDTEAFF.

This clone has more than one count but fewer than ten. The chain joins TRBV27 to TRBJ2-1, with D tentatively TRBD2 (6 bases). The CDR3 runs 15 residues. From germline, CDR1 is MNHEY and CDR2 SMNVEV (reference sequence). V lost 2 bases, J lost 0 bases, and 8 bases lay in between. The CDR3 loop is CASSLHGSSYNEQFF. The CDR3 DNA reads TGTGCCAGCAGTTTACACGGGAGCTCCTACAATGAGCAGTTCTTC.

The genes are TRBV5-1 and TRBJ2-3, with D unclear. CDR1 is SGHRS and CDR2 is YFSETQ in the germline V gene. This CDR3 is 17 amino acids long. Trimming left V 3 bases short and J 5 bases short, with 22 bases between. The CDR3: CASSSLQRPHNRDTQYF. The CDR3 DNA reads as TGCGCCAGCAGCTCCCTCCAAAGACCCCACAACAGAGATACGCAGTATTTT.

The V call is TRBV4-3, the J call TRBJ2-5; perhaps TRBD2 as D (6 bases). V was pared by 4 bases and J by 2 bases, with 11 bases between. CDR1 and CDR2 (germline): LGHNA, YSLEER. The CDR3 loop spans 14 amino acids. The DNA of the CDR3 is TGCGCCAGCAGCCCGGACTACACGCAAGAGACCCAGTACTTC. Its translation: CASSPDYTQETQYF.

This clone was counted a single time. V gene TRBV7-9 combines with J gene TRBJ2-6, with no clear D. This CDR3 contains 15 residues. V was pared by 5 bases and J by 0 bases, with 8 bases between. Per germline, CDR1 SEHNR and CDR2 FQNEAQ (reference sequence). Here the CDR3 reads CASSLDISGANVLTF. Written as DNA, the CDR3 is TGTGCCAGCAGCCTCGACATCTCTGGGGCCAACGTCCTGACTTTC.

The chain has TRBV11-2 and TRBJ2-7, with unresolved D. This CDR3 spans 15 amino acids. Germline lookup yields CDR1 SGHAT and CDR2 FQNNGV. Trimming removed 0 bases from V and 2 bases from J, with 11 bases in between. The CDR3 DNA is TGTGCCAGCAGCTTAGATCCCACTAACCCCTACGAGCAGTACTTC. Translated: CASSLDPTNPYEQYF.

This clone was detected only a few times. Other DNA sequences in this sample translate to the same CDR3. J is TRBJ2-7 and V is TRBV18; 9 nucleotides align to TRBD1. This CDR3 spans 14 amino acids. V shed 3 bases, J shed 2 bases, and the junction held 2 bases outside the gene matches. Per the germline V gene, CDR1 is KGHSH and CDR2 is LQKENI. The CDR3 sequence: CASSPGQGTYEQYF. The CDR3 DNA reads TGTGCCAGCTCACCTGGACAGGGGACCTACGAGCAGTACTTC.

The rearrangement joins TRBV5-4 to TRBJ2-7; TRBD1 matches 7 bases. Germline V lookup: CDR1 SGHNT, CDR2 YYREEE (reference sequence). Trimming took 5 bases from V and 5 from J; bases not matched to a gene: 13. The CDR3 sequence is 15 residues long. The CDR3 is CASRTTGLGRDEQYF. The CDR3 DNA reads as TGTGCCAGCAGGACGACAGGGCTCGGGCGAGACGAGCAGTACTTC.

The chain couples TRBV27 to TRBJ2-3, with 13 positions matching TRBD2. This CDR3 spans 17 amino acids. J lost 2 bases, V lost 8 bases, and 10 bases had no gene match. Germline CDR1 is MNHEY and CDR2 is SMNVEV (reference sequence). The CDR3, as DNA: TGTGCCAGCGCAGGACTAGCGGGAGACTCTGACACAGATACGCAGTATTTT. This encodes CASAGLAGDSDTDTQYF.

The J gene is TRBJ2-5, the V gene TRBV10-1, with 8 bases fitting TRBD1. Trimming at V came to 2 bases and at J to 4 bases, leaving 6 bases not matched to a gene. In germline, CDR1 is WNHNN, CDR2 SYGVQD (reference sequence). CDR3 length: 15 residues. The CDR3 bases are TGCGCCAGCAGTGAGCCGACAGGGGCCGGAGAGACCCAGTACTTC. Its protein product is CASSEPTGAGETQYF.

This sequence joins TRBV10-3 and TRBJ1-5; 9 positions agree with TRBD1. Germline lookup yields CDR1 ENHRY and CDR2 SYGVKD. The CDR3 is 16 amino acids. After removal of 3 bases from V and 3 bases from J, the junction contained 6 bases not matched to a gene. The CDR3 coding sequence is TGTGCCATCAGTGAACTTGACAGGGGGGTCAATCAGCCCCAGCATTTT. It translates to CAISELDRGVNQPQHF.

The CDR3 is CASSGSGFCQGNTIYF. CDR3 DNA: TGTGCCAGCAGTGGATCAGGATTCTGCCAGGGAAACACCATATATTTT. The chain has TRBV6-1 and TRBJ1-3, with unresolved D. The CDR3 is 16 residues long. CDR1 is MNHNS and CDR2 is SASEGT in the germline V gene. V was clipped by 4 bases and J by 4 bases, with 17 bases between them.

CDR3 sequence (DNA): TGTGCCAGCAGCCCCAACCAGCGGAGCACCAAAAACATTCAGTACTTC. Protein sequence: CASSPNQRSTKNIQYF. V is TRBV7-9 and J is TRBJ2-4, with D possibly being TRBD2 (5 bases). V shed 5 bases and J shed 2 bases, with 16 bases lying between them. The CDR3 totals 16 residues. CDR1 and CDR2 from the germline V gene are SEHNR and FQNEAQ (reference sequence).

This CDR3 reads CARPRGHPPQEQYF. For the CDR3, the DNA is TGTGCCAGACCCCGGGGACATCCCCCTCAGGAGCAGTACTTC. The chain uses TRBV27 and TRBJ2-7, with D perhaps TRBD1 (6 bases). Trimming left V 9 bases short and J 7 bases short, with 22 bases between. The germline gives CDR1 MNHEY, CDR2 SMNVEV (reference sequence). The CDR3 loop spans 14 amino acids.

The chain is built from TRBV7-9 and TRBJ2-7, with 7 bases matching TRBD2. This CDR3 has 16 amino acids. Germline V gene lookup returns CDR1 SEHNR and CDR2 FQNEAQ (reference sequence). J was trimmed by 5 bases and V by 6 bases; bases with no gene match: 16. The CDR3 nucleotides read TGTGCCAGCAGTCGGTCTGGGGGGGGAGGGCCCGACGAGCAGTACTTC. Amino acid sequence: CASSRSGGGGPDEQYF.

The CDR3 coding sequence is TGTGCCAGCAGCCCCTACTCGACAGGGCACGAGCAGTACTTC. Translated: CASSPYSTGHEQYF. V gene TRBV5-8 combines with J gene TRBJ2-7, with 7 bases fitting TRBD1. The germline V gene encodes CDR1 SGHTS and CDR2 YDEGEE. CDR3 length equals 14 residues. With V trimmed by 4 bases and J by 5 bases, 9 bases remained unmatched.

This chain uses TRBV5-1 with TRBJ2-7; TRBD1 matches 7 bases. The better agreement between TRBJ2-5 and the DNA end casts doubt on the J call. The CDR3 runs 14 residues. CDR1 SGHRS and CDR2 YFSETQ come from the germline V gene. CDR3 sequence (DNA): TGCGCCAGCAGCCCTAGACAGGGTCTAGAGACCCAGTACTTC. Its protein product is CASSPRQGLETQYF.

The chain is built from TRBV5-1 and TRBJ2-7; TRBD1 is a possible D gene (6 bases). V was trimmed by 3 bases and J by 5 bases, leaving 24 bases between them. Germline CDR1 SGHRS, CDR2 YFSETQ. This CDR3 spans 17 amino acids. The CDR3 loop is CASSSAWTGQTGHEQYF. The CDR3, as DNA: TGCGCCAGCAGCTCCGCTTGGACCGGACAGACGGGCCACGAGCAGTACTTC.

This clone was recorded only once. The gene calls are TRBV12-5 and TRBJ2-7, with 10 bases fitting TRBD1. Germline CDR1 and CDR2: LGHNT and FRNRAP. The CDR3 contains 19 residues. V dropped 4 bases and J dropped 5; count of bases not matched to a gene: 20. This chain's CDR3 is CASGSTLGGLTGGAHEQYF. The CDR3 bases are TGTGCTAGTGGTTCTACGTTAGGTGGGTTGACAGGGGGCGCCCACGAGCAGTACTTC.

The genes are TRBV19 and TRBJ2-2; 8 bases match TRBD1. Germline V gene sequence: CDR1 LNHDA, CDR2 SQIVND (reference sequence). The junction had 4 bases not matched to a gene; V was cut back by 3 bases and J by 10 bases. The CDR3 has 13 residues. Written as DNA, the CDR3 is TGTGCCAGTAGTATTGCGGGACAGGTGGAGCTGTTTTTT. This codes for CASSIAGQVELFF.

J is TRBJ2-7 and V is TRBV5-1, with no clear D. The CDR3 extends over 16 amino acids. V was pared by 0 bases and J by 2 bases, with 15 bases between. CDR1 SGHRS and CDR2 YFSETQ come from the germline V gene. Here the CDR3 reads CASSLAITERPYEQYF. Written as DNA, the CDR3 is TGCGCCAGCAGCTTGGCCATAACGGAGAGACCCTACGAGCAGTACTTC.

The chain couples TRBV4-2 to TRBJ2-7; D is possibly TRBD2 (5 bases). Germline CDR1 LGHNA, CDR2 YNFKEQ. The CDR3 has 15 residues. Trimming left V 7 bases short and J 3 bases short, with 19 bases between. Here the CDR3 reads CASNPVIPGIYEQYF. The CDR3 coding sequence is TGTGCCAGCAACCCGGTTATCCCCGGGATCTACGAGCAGTACTTC.

The genes are TRBV30 and TRBJ2-3; 11 bases agree with TRBD2. V dropped 1 base and J dropped 2; count of bases not matched to a gene: 2. CDR3 length: 15 residues. The germline gives CDR1 GTSNPN, CDR2 SVGIG (reference sequence). The CDR3 bases are TGTGCCTGGAGTGGGACTAGCGGGCTCACAGATACGCAGTATTTT. This encodes CAWSGTSGLTDTQYF.

V usage is TRBV2 and J usage is TRBJ2-5; no clear D. Germline-derived CDR1 and CDR2 are SNHLY and FYNNEI. CDR3 size: 9 residues. The germline V and J ends were trimmed by 8 bases and 5 bases, with 3 bases remaining between them. The CDR3 DNA sequence: TGTGCCAGCTCTGAGACCCAGTACTTC. Encoded protein: CASSETQYF. Using reference TRBV2 and TRBJ2-5 for the parts outside the CDR3, the full variable domain is EPEVTQTPSHQVTQMGQEVILRCVPISNHLYFYWYRQILGQKVEFLVSFYNNEISEKSEIFDDQFSVERPDGSNFTLKIRSTKLEDSAMYFCASSETQYFGPGTRLLVL.

This clone appeared once. The chain joins TRBV10-1 to TRBJ1-5, with D possibly being TRBD1 (6 bases). The V gene's germline CDR1 is WNHNN and CDR2 SYGVQD (reference sequence). V lost 3 bases, J lost 14 bases, and 20 bases lay in between. This CDR3 has 14 amino acids. The CDR3 here is CASSEFQGPGLKHF. Written as DNA, the CDR3 is TGCGCCAGCAGTGAATTTCAGGGGCCGGGGCTTAAGCATTTT.